Following are 28 T cell receptor beta chains from one sample sequenced in a study of T cells in Graves' hyperthyroidism and ophthalmopathy. It was RNA transcripts that yielded the amplified TCR beta CDR3 regions. Initially, a first-round RT-PCR of the TCR CDR3 employed the HTBI primer set. MiXCR, applied by TCRdb to the multiplex PCR reads, yields one record per CDR3 protein. This sample carries about 380,000 distinct CDR3 sequences, roughly 20% of them seen once, and the ten largest clones take 40% to 45%. Sequencing input: blood. The receptors were sampled from a man aged 18 to 35 with Graves' ophthalmopathy.

The CDR3 region is CASSLLGGESATNEKLFF. DNA of the CDR3: TGTGCCAGCAGTTTATTGGGGGGCGAGTCTGCAACTAATGAAAAACTGTTTTTT. The J gene is TRBJ1-4, the V gene TRBV27, with D possibly matching TRBD1 (6 bases). This CDR3 is 18 amino acids long. V was clipped by 1 base and J by 0 bases, with 15 bases between them. The V gene's germline CDR1 is MNHEY and CDR2 SMNVEV (reference sequence).

With respect to this clonotype: This could be a read error, since a much larger clone is one nucleotide away. The rearrangement joins TRBV7-9 to TRBJ2-1; 12 nucleotides match TRBD2. Germline-derived CDR1 and CDR2 are SEHNR and FQNEAQ (reference sequence). CDR3 length: 14 residues. DNA of the CDR3: TGTGCCAGCAGCCCTCGGACTAGCGGGACCGAGCAGCTCTTC. This translates into CASSPRTSGTEQLF.

There are a few counts of this clonotype. The rearrangement links TRBV20-1 to TRBJ1-4; the D gene is possibly TRBD1 (5 bases). Per the germline V gene, CDR1 is DFQATT and CDR2 is SNEGSKA (reference sequence). Trimming left V 5 bases short and J 4 bases short, with 14 bases between. This CDR3 region has 14 residues. The CDR3 DNA follows: TGCAGTGCTCCGGCGGGGGGGAGTAATGAAAAACTGTTTTTT. Its translation is CSAPAGGSNEKLFF.

This clonotype was recorded many times. The chain recombines TRBV13 with TRBJ2-3, with D unclear. From germline, CDR1 is PRHDT and CDR2 FYEKMQ (reference sequence). The CDR3 loop spans 14 amino acids. V lost 1 base and J lost 2, with 7 bases in between. The chain's CDR3 is CASSLVAATDTQYF. Written as DNA, the CDR3 is TGTGCCAGCAGCTTAGTAGCAGCCACAGATACGCAGTATTTT.

This clonotype appeared many times. The rearrangement links TRBV7-8 to TRBJ1-1; no firm D call. The germline V gene encodes CDR1 SGHVS and CDR2 FQNEAQ. The CDR3 consists of 15 residues. Trimming took off 6 bases at V and 0 bases at J, with 14 bases between the two ends. The CDR3 DNA reads TGTGCCAGCAGTACCGGGCGGGTGCTGAACACTGAAGCTTTCTTT. This codes for CASSTGRVLNTEAFF.

This clonotype was counted at least ten times. This rearrangement joins TRBV2 to TRBJ2-1, with 11 positions matching TRBD2. The germline CDR1 and CDR2 sequences are SNHLY and FYNNEI. CDR3 length: 14 amino acids. V gave up 11 bases and J gave up 9 bases; unmatched junction bases: 12. CDR3 protein: CAGKGLAAVGEQFF. The CDR3 bases are TGTGCCGGTAAGGGACTAGCGGCCGTTGGTGAGCAGTTCTTC.

This clonotype has at least ten counts. The chain is built from TRBV18 and TRBJ1-1, with no clear D. This CDR3 comprises 14 residues. V gave up 6 bases and J gave up 7 bases, with 18 bases separating them. From germline, CDR1 is KGHSH and CDR2 LQKENI. The CDR3 DNA reads TGTGCCAGCTCCCCTCAGGCGTACGGCGGTGAAGCTTTCTTT. It translates to CASSPQAYGGEAFF.

The rearrangement joins TRBV19 to TRBJ2-2, with TRBD1 as a possible D gene (5 bases). Germline CDR1 is LNHDA and CDR2 is SQIVND (reference sequence). V was trimmed by 4 bases and J by 6 bases, leaving 12 bases between them. CDR3 length equals 14 residues. The CDR3 DNA reads as TGTGCCAGTAGTAGTCAGGGTAGGGCCGGGGAGCTGTTTTTT. Amino acid sequence: CASSSQGRAGELFF.

V usage is TRBV5-1 and J usage is TRBJ2-2; 7 bases are shared with TRBD2. J gave up 5 bases and V 5 bases, and 9 bases lay outside the gene matches. The CDR3 runs 15 residues. Per germline, CDR1 SGHRS and CDR2 YFSETQ. CDR3 bases: TGCGCCAGCAGATTAACTAGCGCCCCGACCGGGGAGCTGTTTTTT. This codes for CASRLTSAPTGELFF.

This clonotype was picked up many times. The chain couples TRBV6-5 to TRBJ2-5; TRBD1 aligns across 8 bases. Germline V lookup: CDR1 MNHEY, CDR2 SVGAGI. This CDR3 is 16 amino acids long. Losses at the gene ends were 3 bases for V and 4 bases for J; bases not matched to a gene: 10. The CDR3 region has the DNA TGTGCCAGCAGTTATGGTGACAGGGGCCTCAGAGAGACCCAGTACTTC. It specifies CASSYGDRGLRETQYF.

J is TRBJ2-7 and V is TRBV28; 7 positions match TRBD1. This CDR3 spans 13 amino acids. The germline gives CDR1 MDHEN, CDR2 SYDVKM. The ends lost 5 bases at V and 3 bases at J; junction bases unmatched: 4. The CDR3 DNA is TGTGCCAGCAGTCGGGACAGTCACTACGAGCAGTACTTC. It is translated as CASSRDSHYEQYF.

The chain combines TRBV25-1 with TRBJ2-2; TRBD2 agrees at 9 bases. The CDR3 totals 17 residues. Per the germline V gene, CDR1 is MGHDK and CDR2 is SYGVNS. The ends lost 1 base at V and 2 bases at J; junction bases unmatched: 5. The CDR3 here is CASSEWLAGSNTGELFF. Written as DNA, the CDR3 is TGTGCCAGCAGTGAATGGCTAGCGGGGAGCAACACCGGGGAGCTGTTTTTT.

The CDR3 DNA follows: TGCAGTGCTAGATGGGACAGGGGCCCCTACGAGCAGTACTTC. Residues: CSARWDRGPYEQYF. The gene calls are TRBV20-1 and TRBJ2-7, with TRBD1 matching 10 bases. The CDR3 covers 14 residues. With V trimmed by 2 bases and J by 2 bases, 3 bases remained unmatched. Germline assignment: CDR1 DFQATT and CDR2 SNEGSKA (reference sequence).

This chain joins TRBV12-3 or TRBV12-4 and TRBJ2-2; 9 nucleotides align to TRBD1. After removal of 6 bases from V and 7 bases from J, the junction contained 12 bases not matched to a gene. CDR3 size: 16 residues. CDR3 protein: CASSPETGGVSGELFF. In nucleotides, the CDR3 is TGTGCCAGCAGCCCCGAAACAGGGGGCGTAAGCGGGGAGCTGTTTTTT.

Many counts were recorded for this clonotype. Here the CDR3 DNA reads TGTGCCAGCAGTGATTCGCTGGGACAGGGACTTATTAGCAATCAGCCCCAGCATTTT. The encoded protein is CASSDSLGQGLISNQPQHF. V and J are TRBV6-1 and TRBJ1-5, with TRBD1 matching over 9 bases. The CDR3 runs 19 residues. With 3 bases clipped from V and 0 bases from J, the junction kept 12 bases outside the gene matches. Per the germline V gene, CDR1 is MNHNS and CDR2 is SASEGT.

This clonotype was observed at least ten times. This chain links TRBV24-1 with TRBJ1-5; D is perhaps TRBD1 (6 bases). Germline V gene data show CDR1 as KGHDR and CDR2 as SFDVKD. Trimming left V 3 bases short and J 4 bases short, with 9 bases between. This CDR3 is built from 14 residues. The CDR3 protein is CATSDIQGNQPQHF. The CDR3 DNA reads TGTGCCACCAGTGATATACAGGGTAATCAGCCCCAGCATTTT.

This clonotype was found a few times. The V and J genes are TRBV12-3 or TRBV12-4 and TRBJ1-4; a possible D gene is TRBD1 (5 bases). The CDR3 has 15 residues. The ends were cut back, 5 bases at V and 5 bases at J, with 15 bases in the middle. DNA for the CDR3: TGTGCCAGCAGTACTGACAGAGCACTCAATGAAAAACTGTTTTTT. Its protein is CASSTDRALNEKLFF.

The table lists this clonotype with many counts. The chain uses TRBV20-1 and TRBJ1-5; D not certain. The V gene lost 0 bases and the J gene lost 4 bases, with 4 bases spanning the gap. The CDR3 has 12 residues. Germline V gene data show CDR1 as DFQATT and CDR2 as SNEGSKA (reference sequence). CDR3 protein: CSARDSNQPQHF. In DNA, the CDR3 is TGCAGTGCTAGAGATTCGAATCAGCCCCAGCATTTT.

This clonotype has more than one count but fewer than ten. V is TRBV7-2 and J is TRBJ2-3, with a possible D match to TRBD2 (6 bases). Germline V gene data show CDR1 as SGHTA and CDR2 as FQGNSA. This CDR3 contains 20 residues. Trimming left V 4 bases short and J 0 bases short, with 26 bases between. CDR3 in amino acids: CASSSKVGGLLAWSTDTQYF. The DNA of the CDR3 is TGTGCCAGCAGCTCAAAGGTGGGGGGACTCCTAGCGTGGAGCACAGATACGCAGTATTTT. Full variable domain (missing parts from reference TRBV7-2 and TRBJ2-3): GAGVSQSPSNKVTEKGKDVELRCDPISGHTALYWYRQSLGQGLEFLIYFQGNSAPDKSGLPSDRFSAERTGGSVSTLTIQRTQQEDSAVYLCASSSKVGGLLAWSTDTQYFGPGTRLTVL.

This clonotype was counted many times. The chain carries TRBV11-2 and TRBJ2-3; D uncertain. V lost 5 bases and J 9 bases, leaving 6 bases between the germline ends. Germline CDR1 SGHAT, CDR2 FQNNGV. The CDR3 spans 10 residues. This chain's CDR3 is CASSAGTQYF. The DNA of the CDR3 is TGTGCCAGCAGCGCCGGAACGCAGTATTTT.

In its sample, this clonotype was seen many times. The CDR3 sequence: CASSLVRQGGSPLHF. The CDR3 nucleotides read TGTGCCAGCAGCTTAGTTCGGCAGGGAGGGTCACCCCTCCACTTT. The chain combines TRBV11-2 with TRBJ1-6, with D perhaps matching TRBD1 (5 bases). V shed 1 base and J shed 10 bases, with 14 bases lying between them. The CDR3 is made up of 15 amino acids. Germline loops: CDR1 SGHAT, CDR2 FQNNGV.

This clonotype was observed a single time. This chain links TRBV7-6 with TRBJ2-2; TRBD2 agrees at 9 bases. The V segment lost 5 bases and the J segment 7 bases; nucleotides outside the gene matches: 14. The CDR3 loop spans 17 amino acids. Germline V gene sequence: CDR1 SGHVS, CDR2 FNYEAQ. The CDR3 nucleotides are TGTGCCAGCAGCCCCCGGGCGGCGGGGGGGCCCAACGGGGAGCTGTTTTTT. Its protein product is CASSPRAAGGPNGELFF.

This clonotype was counted between two and nine times. The V gene is TRBV6-1, the J gene TRBJ2-7; TRBD1 aligns across 9 bases. Germline assignment: CDR1 MNHNS and CDR2 SASEGT. The CDR3 consists of 15 residues. J lost 6 bases, V lost 6 bases, and 12 bases had no gene match. CDR3 DNA: TGTGCCAGCAGATGGTTGGGGACAGGGTATTTCGAGCAGTACTTC. Protein product: CASRWLGTGYFEQYF.

In this sample, this clonotype turned up many times. The rearrangement links TRBV6-1 to TRBJ1-6, with a weak D call TRBD1 (5 bases). The CDR3 length is 13 residues. From germline, CDR1 is MNHNS and CDR2 SASEGT. V shed 5 bases and J shed 7 bases, with 9 bases lying between them. The CDR3, as DNA: TGTGCCAGCAGTAGGGGAACCAATTCACCCCTCCACTTT. Translation: CASSRGTNSPLHF.

The table lists this clonotype with many counts. The rearrangement joins TRBV28 to TRBJ2-7, with a possible D match to TRBD1 (6 bases). Germline V gene lookup returns CDR1 MDHEN and CDR2 SYDVKM. The ends were cut back, 3 bases at V and 0 bases at J, with 15 bases in the middle. This CDR3 is 16 amino acids long. Written as DNA, the CDR3 is TGTGCCAGCAGTTTGGCAGCTGGGGGCTACTCCTACGAGCAGTACTTC. Translation gives CASSLAAGGYSYEQYF.

The sample holds a few counts of this clonotype. The chain has TRBV19 and TRBJ1-1; TRBD1 matches 8 bases. Germline V gives CDR1 LNHDA, CDR2 SQIVND (reference sequence). The ends lost 3 bases at V and 4 bases at J; junction bases unmatched: 1. The CDR3 extends over 13 amino acids. In nucleotides, the CDR3 is TGTGCCAGTAGTATTCAGGGGGCCACTGAAGCTTTCTTT. Its translation: CASSIQGATEAFF.

This clonotype has only a few counts. The V and J genes are TRBV3-1 and TRBJ2-1; D is perhaps TRBD2 (5 bases). Germline CDR1 is LGHDT and CDR2 is YNNKEL (reference sequence). The CDR3 is 15 amino acids. Trimming shortened V by 0 bases and J by 7 bases, and 13 bases separated the two germline ends. The CDR3 nucleotides read TGTGCCAGCAGCCAAGATTACGGGGTTCGAAATGAGCAGTTCTTC. This encodes CASSQDYGVRNEQFF.

This clonotype was detected ten times or more. The chain has TRBV18 and TRBJ2-1; D possibly matches TRBD1 or TRBD2 (5 bases each). The CDR3 loop spans 15 amino acids. Trimming took 0 bases from V and 8 from J, leaving 14 bases between them. The V gene's germline CDR1 is KGHSH and CDR2 LQKENI. For the CDR3, the DNA is TGTGCCAGCTCACCACCCGGGACGGTGCGCGATGAGCAGTTCTTC. As protein: CASSPPGTVRDEQFF.